The clone carrying this TCR beta chain was observed at least ten times. Its antigen is currently unknown. Without exception, sorted populations had purity beyond 98%. This entry is derived from a study of beta chain features in type 1 diabetes. Study-level results: For type 1 diabetes patients, VDJ junctions showed fewer insertions and more deletions.

Trimming removed 5 bases from V and 8 bases from J, with 10 bases in between. CDR3 size: 12 residues. Germline lookup yields CDR1 KGHSH and CDR2 LQKENI. Of the isolated RNA, all was reverse transcribed, and so the sequenced material was expressed TCRB transcripts. Method: immunoSEQ multiplex PCR; TCRdb's copy keeps in-frame clones and lacks some. The data hold about 320,000 clones, with 12% to 15% observed a single time. The sequenced sample was central memory CD4+ T cells from blood. This TCR was recovered from a man aged 25-40 years in good health. V is TRBV18 and J is TRBJ2-1; D perhaps matches TRBD2 (5 bases). This CDR3 reads CASSGSGDEQFF. Here the CDR3 DNA reads TGTGCCAGCTCAGGAAGCGGCGATGAGCAGTTCTTC.